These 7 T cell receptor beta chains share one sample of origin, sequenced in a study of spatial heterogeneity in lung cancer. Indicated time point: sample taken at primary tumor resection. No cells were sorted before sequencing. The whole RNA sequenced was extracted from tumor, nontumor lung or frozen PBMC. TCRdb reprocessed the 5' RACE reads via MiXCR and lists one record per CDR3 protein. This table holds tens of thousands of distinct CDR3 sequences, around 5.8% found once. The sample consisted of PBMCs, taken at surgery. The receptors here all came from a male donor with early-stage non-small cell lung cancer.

This chain's CDR3 is CSASGQGRGTDTQYF. The DNA of the CDR3 is TGCAGTGCTAGTGGACAGGGAAGAGGCACAGATACGCAGTATTTT. The chain joins TRBV20-1 to TRBJ2-3; 8 nucleotides match TRBD1. There are 15 residues in the CDR3. After removal of 3 bases from V and 1 base from J, the junction contained 6 bases not matched to a gene. Germline loops: CDR1 DFQATT, CDR2 SNEGSKA (reference sequence).

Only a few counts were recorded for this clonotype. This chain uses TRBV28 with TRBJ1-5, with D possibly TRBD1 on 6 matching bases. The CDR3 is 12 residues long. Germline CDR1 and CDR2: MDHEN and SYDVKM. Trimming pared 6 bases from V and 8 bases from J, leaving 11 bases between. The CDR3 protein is CASSPGQKPQHF. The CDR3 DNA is TGTGCCAGCAGCCCCGGACAGAAGCCCCAGCATTTT.

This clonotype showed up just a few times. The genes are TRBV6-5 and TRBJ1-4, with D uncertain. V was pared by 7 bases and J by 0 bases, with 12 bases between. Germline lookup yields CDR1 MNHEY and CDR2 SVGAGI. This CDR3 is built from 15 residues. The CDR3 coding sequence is TGTGCCAGCACCCGCGGCGGAACAACTAATGAAAAACTGTTTTTT. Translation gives CASTRGGTTNEKLFF.

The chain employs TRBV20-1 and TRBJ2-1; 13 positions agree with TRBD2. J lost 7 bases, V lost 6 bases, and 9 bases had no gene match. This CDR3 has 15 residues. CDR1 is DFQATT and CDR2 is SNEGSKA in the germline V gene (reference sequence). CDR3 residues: CSAMTSGGPGNEQFF. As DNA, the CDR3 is TGCAGTGCCATGACTAGCGGGGGGCCGGGGAATGAGCAGTTCTTC.

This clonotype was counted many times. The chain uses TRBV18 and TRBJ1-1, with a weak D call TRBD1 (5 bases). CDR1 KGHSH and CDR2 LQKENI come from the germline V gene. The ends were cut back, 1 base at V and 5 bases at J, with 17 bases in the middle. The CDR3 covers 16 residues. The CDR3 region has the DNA TGTGCCAGCTCACCACGGGACCTGGCGGGGTCTACTGAAGCTTTCTTT. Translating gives CASSPRDLAGSTEAFF.

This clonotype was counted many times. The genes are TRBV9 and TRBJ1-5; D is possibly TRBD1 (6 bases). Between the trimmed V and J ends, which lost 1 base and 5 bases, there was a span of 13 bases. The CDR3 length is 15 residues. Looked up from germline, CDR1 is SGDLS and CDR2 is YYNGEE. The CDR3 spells CASSVTGGKDQPQHF. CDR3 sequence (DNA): TGTGCCAGCAGCGTAACGGGGGGCAAGGATCAGCCCCAGCATTTT.

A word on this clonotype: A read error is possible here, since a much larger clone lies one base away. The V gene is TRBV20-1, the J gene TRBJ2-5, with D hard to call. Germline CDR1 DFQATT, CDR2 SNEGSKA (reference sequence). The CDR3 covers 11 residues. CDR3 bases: TGCAGTGCTAGCCCGAAAGAGACCCGGTACTTC. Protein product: CSASPKETRYF.